One T cell receptor beta chain is described in this entry. This specimen belongs to a study of regulatory T cells in long-lasting Graves disease. Study in general: Patients met the persistent Graves' disease definition after over 5 years of antithyroid drugs with positive TSH receptor antibodies.

Arm-PCR with iRepertoire HTBI primers amplified the CDR3 regions for these TCR beta libraries. TCRdb independently ran MiXCR on the multiplex PCR reads; one entry per CDR3 protein. The sample holds more than 300,000 distinct CDR3 sequences, roughly 25% seen once. Time point defined: persistent/refractory GD, antithyroid drugs over 5 years with positive TRAb. PBMC RNA was the source of the TCR library. This TCR was recovered from a woman in her thirties or forties with Graves disease. Sequenced material: peripheral blood mononuclear cells (PBMCs), taken when the disease was refractory, from a patient treated with antithyroid drugs.

This chain's CDR3 is CASSATRQGGTEAFF. Written as DNA, the CDR3 is TGTGCCAGCAGCGCAACGAGACAGGGTGGCACTGAAGCTTTCTTT. This chain joins TRBV9 and TRBJ1-1; 7 bases match TRBD1. Germline assignment: CDR1 SGDLS and CDR2 YYNGEE. CDR3 length equals 15 residues. Trimming took 3 bases from V and 4 from J; bases not matched to a gene: 9.